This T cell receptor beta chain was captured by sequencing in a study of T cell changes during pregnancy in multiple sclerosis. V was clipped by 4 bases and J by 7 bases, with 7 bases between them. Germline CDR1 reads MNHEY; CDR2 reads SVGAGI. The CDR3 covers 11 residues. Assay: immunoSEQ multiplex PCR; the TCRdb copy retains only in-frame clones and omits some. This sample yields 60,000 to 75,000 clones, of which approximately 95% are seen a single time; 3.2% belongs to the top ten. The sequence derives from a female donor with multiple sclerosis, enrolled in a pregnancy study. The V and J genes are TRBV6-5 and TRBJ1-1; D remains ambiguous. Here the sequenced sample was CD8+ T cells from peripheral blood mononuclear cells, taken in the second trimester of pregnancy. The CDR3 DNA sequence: TGTGCCAGCAGTTTGGGAGTTGAAGCTTTCTTT. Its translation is CASSLGVEAFF.